These 28 T cell receptor beta chains originate from one sample sequenced in a study of blood T cell repertoires in COVID-19. Measured with immunoSEQ multiplex PCR; TCRdb has only the in-frame clones, and not every one. The table has 250,000 to 300,000 clones, 88% seen once. The sample was peripheral blood. Receptor source: a woman aged 30 to 39 who had recovered from COVID-19.

V usage is TRBV2 and J usage is TRBJ2-7; TRBD1 aligns across 10 bases. V lost 8 bases to trimming and J lost 13 bases; unmatched junction nucleotides: 8. CDR3 length: 11 amino acids. Germline CDR1 and CDR2: SNHLY and FYNNEI. The CDR3 protein is CASDNRDRGYF. DNA of the CDR3: TGTGCCAGCGATAACCGGGACAGGGGTTACTTC.

This clone is a singleton in its sample. V and J are TRBV12-3 or TRBV12-4 and TRBJ2-1; a possible D gene is TRBD2 (6 bases). The V gene lost 2 bases and the J gene lost 7 bases, with 9 bases spanning the gap. The CDR3 sequence is 13 residues long. The CDR3 here is CASSLSGVNEQFF. CDR3 DNA sequence: TGTGCCAGCAGTTTATCGGGAGTTAATGAGCAGTTCTTC.

The rearrangement links TRBV6-5 to TRBJ2-2; a weak D match, TRBD1 (6 bases). Trimming pared 4 bases from V and 0 bases from J, leaving 9 bases between. The CDR3 runs to 15 residues. Germline V CDR1 and CDR2: MNHEY, SVGAGI. The CDR3 protein is CASSLTGPNTGELFF. CDR3 DNA sequence: TGTGCCAGCAGTTTGACAGGACCGAACACCGGGGAGCTGTTTTTT.

The V and J genes are TRBV5-1 and TRBJ2-1; TRBD1 matches 8 bases. The germline V gene has CDR1 SGHRS and CDR2 YFSETQ. This CDR3 is 14 amino acids long. The V and J ends lost 3 bases and 5 bases, in that order; junction bases with no gene match: 4. CDR3 loop: CASSSTGEDNEQFF. The CDR3 DNA follows: TGCGCCAGCAGCTCGACAGGGGAAGACAATGAGCAGTTCTTC.

The chain couples TRBV9 to TRBJ2-1, with 12 bases fitting TRBD2. V dropped 4 bases and J dropped 7; count of bases not matched to a gene: 3. The CDR3 covers 14 residues. Germline CDR1 is SGDLS and CDR2 is YYNGEE. The CDR3 sequence: CASSPGLAGNEQFF. The CDR3 DNA follows: TGTGCCAGCAGCCCCGGACTAGCGGGGAATGAGCAGTTCTTC. Full variable domain (outside the CDR3, taken from reference TRBV9 and TRBJ2-1): DSGVTQTPKHLITATGQRVTLRCSPRSGDLSVYWYQQSLDQGLQFLIQYYNGEERAKGNILERFSAQQFPDLHSELNLSSLELGDSALYFCASSPGLAGNEQFFGPGTRLTVL.

The rearrangement links TRBV3-1 (or the pseudogene TRBV3-2) to TRBJ2-2; 8 nucleotides match TRBD2. CDR1 and CDR2 (germline): LGHDT, YNNKEL (reference sequence). V shed 5 bases and J 7 bases; nucleotides not matched to a gene: 9. The CDR3 sequence is 15 residues long. CDR3 sequence (DNA): TGTGCCAGCAGCGGGGAGCGGGGGACGGGCGGGGAGCTGTTTTTT. It codes for CASSGERGTGGELFF.

This CDR3 is CASSRSTARANPDTQYF. The DNA for the CDR3 is TGTGCCAGCAGTCGTTCAACGGCGAGGGCCAACCCAGATACGCAGTATTTT. The chain carries TRBV11-2 and TRBJ2-3; D perhaps matches TRBD2 (5 bases). Trimming pared 6 bases from V and 4 bases from J, leaving 23 bases between. Germline-derived CDR1 and CDR2 are SGHAT and FQNNGV. The CDR3 has 17 residues.

This sequence joins TRBV11-3 and TRBJ1-3; D ambiguous. V was clipped by 5 bases and J by 0 bases, with 8 bases between them. This CDR3 is 14 amino acids long. Germline V gene data show CDR1 as SGHNT and CDR2 as YENEEA. This CDR3 is CASSATGSGNTIYF. In nucleotides, the CDR3 is TGTGCCAGCAGCGCCACGGGCTCTGGAAACACCATATATTTT.

The chain recombines TRBV19 with TRBJ2-2; D is possibly TRBD1 (5 bases). The germline V and J ends were trimmed by 6 bases and 7 bases, with 21 bases remaining between them. Germline CDR1 and CDR2: LNHDA and SQIVND (reference sequence). The CDR3 extends over 16 amino acids. The CDR3 spells CASSPWTAPGYGELFF. In DNA, the CDR3 is TGTGCCAGTAGCCCTTGGACGGCTCCAGGGTACGGGGAGCTGTTTTTT. The full variable domain, rest sourced from reference TRBV19 and TRBJ2-2, is DGGITQSPKYLFRKEGQNVTLSCEQNLNHDAMYWYRQDPGQGLRLIYYSQIVNDFQKGDIAEGYSVSREKKESFPLTVTSAQKNPTAFYLCASSPWTAPGYGELFFGEGSRLTVL.

V gene TRBV2 combines with J gene TRBJ2-7; 7 nucleotides align to TRBD2. Germline V lookup: CDR1 SNHLY, CDR2 FYNNEI. The CDR3 is 12 amino acids. V gave up 9 bases and J gave up 7 bases; unmatched junction bases: 9. CDR3 protein: CARAGQGGEQYF. The DNA of the CDR3 is TGTGCCAGAGCGGGGCAGGGTGGGGAGCAGTACTTC. Drawing the rest from reference TRBV2 and TRBJ2-7, the complete variable domain is EPEVTQTPSHQVTQMGQEVILRCVPISNHLYFYWYRQILGQKVEFLVSFYNNEISEKSEIFDDQFSVERPDGSNFTLKIRSTKLEDSAMYFCARAGQGGEQYFGPGTRLTVT.

The chain combines TRBV7-9 with TRBJ1-2; the D is unclear. The ends were cut back, 3 bases at V and 2 bases at J, with 13 bases in the middle. Germline V lookup: CDR1 SEHNR, CDR2 FQNEAQ (reference sequence). This CDR3 is built from 15 residues. The CDR3 sequence: CASSFTRTVNYGYTF. In DNA form, the CDR3 reads TGTGCCAGCAGCTTCACACGAACAGTGAACTATGGCTACACCTTC.

This clone has a handful of counts. V usage is TRBV11-2 and J usage is TRBJ2-7, with TRBD1 matching 11 bases. The CDR3 extends over 16 amino acids. Trimming cost V 5 bases and J 0 bases; bases outside gene matches: 6. In germline, CDR1 is SGHAT, CDR2 FQNNGV. CDR3 coding DNA: TGTGCCAGCAGCACCATCGGACAGGGGGCCTCCTACGAGCAGTACTTC. Protein product: CASSTIGQGASYEQYF.

Only a few counts were recorded for this clone. The V call is TRBV4-3, the J call TRBJ2-3; D gene unclear. The CDR3 loop spans 15 amino acids. V was pared by 3 bases and J by 2 bases, with 12 bases between. Germline values: CDR1 LGHNA, CDR2 YSLEER. CDR3 loop: CASSQSLTDTDTQYF. The DNA for the CDR3 is TGCGCCAGCAGCCAGAGTCTAACAGACACAGATACGCAGTATTTT.

V and J are TRBV15 and TRBJ1-1; 9 bases fit TRBD1. CDR3 length equals 14 residues. After removal of 5 bases from V and 3 bases from J, the junction contained 4 bases not matched to a gene. CDR1 and CDR2 from the germline V gene are LNHNV and YYDKDF (reference sequence). CDR3 protein: CATSLDRGDTEAFF. For the CDR3, the DNA is TGTGCCACCAGCCTTGACAGGGGGGACACTGAAGCTTTCTTT.

The DNA of the CDR3 is TGTGCCACCAGCAGGGACAGTTCCTCTGGAAACACCATATATTTT. Its protein is CATSRDSSSGNTIYF. The chain joins TRBV15 to TRBJ1-3, with D maybe TRBD1 (6 bases). V lost 3 bases to trimming and J lost 0 bases, with 9 bases between them. The CDR3 runs to 15 residues. The germline CDR1 and CDR2 sequences are LNHNV and YYDKDF (reference sequence).

V is TRBV5-4 and J is TRBJ2-5, with 8 bases matching TRBD1. The CDR3 loop spans 13 amino acids. Unmatched junction bases numbered 2, after V lost 3 bases and J lost 4 bases. The germline V gene has CDR1 SGHNT and CDR2 YYREEE (reference sequence). The CDR3 DNA is TGTGCCAGCAGCTACGGACAGGGAGAGACCCAGTACTTC. Amino acids: CASSYGQGETQYF.

V usage is TRBV7-2 and J usage is TRBJ2-3; TRBD2 matches 7 bases. With V trimmed by 6 bases and J by 5 bases, 11 bases remained unmatched. Germline loops: CDR1 SGHTA, CDR2 FQGNSA. The CDR3 is made up of 15 amino acids. CDR3 nucleotides: TGTGCCAGCAGTTTCTACGGGACTAAGGGAGATACGCAGTATTTT. The encoded protein is CASSFYGTKGDTQYF.

This chain uses TRBV18 with TRBJ2-6, with 7 nucleotides matching TRBD1. This CDR3 comprises 16 residues. Germline CDR1 reads KGHSH; CDR2 reads LQKENI. V lost 3 bases and J lost 3; bases outside the gene matches: 5. The CDR3 spells CASSPTGYGGANVLTF. DNA of the CDR3: TGTGCCAGCTCACCGACAGGGTATGGTGGGGCCAACGTCCTGACTTTC.

This sequence joins TRBV9 and TRBJ1-1, with D maybe TRBD1 (6 bases). Trimming took 8 bases from V and 5 from J, leaving 19 bases between them. Germline V gives CDR1 SGDLS, CDR2 YYNGEE. The CDR3 has 14 amino acids. The CDR3 here is CASTQGGAGTEAFF. The CDR3 bases are TGTGCCAGTACTCAAGGGGGGGCAGGAACTGAAGCTTTCTTT.

The chain is built from TRBV7-2 and TRBJ1-1; the D gene is possibly TRBD1 (6 bases). The V gene's germline CDR1 is SGHTA and CDR2 FQGNSA. V was trimmed by 2 bases and J by 2 bases, leaving 12 bases between them. This CDR3 region has 15 residues. The CDR3 DNA reads as TGTGCCAGCAGCTTAATCCCGGGGACAAACACTGAAGCTTTCTTT. Protein sequence: CASSLIPGTNTEAFF.

This clone was detected a few times. The V gene is TRBV7-8, the J gene TRBJ1-4; D is ambiguous. Trimming cost V 6 bases and J 8 bases, with 16 bases left between them. Germline-derived CDR1 and CDR2 are SGHVS and FQNEAQ. The CDR3 contains 14 residues. DNA of the CDR3: TGTGCCAGCAGACATTTCGGACTGTCAGAAAAACTGTTTTTT. Amino acid sequence: CASRHFGLSEKLFF.

V is TRBV13 and J is TRBJ2-2; TRBD2 matches 8 bases. Per the germline V gene, CDR1 is PRHDT and CDR2 is FYEKMQ (reference sequence). Germline trimming cut 4 bases from V and 0 bases from J; bases unmatched to any gene: 4. The length of the CDR3 is 16 residues. CDR3 sequence: CASSYSGESNTGELFF. CDR3 DNA: TGTGCCAGCAGCTATAGCGGGGAGTCGAACACCGGGGAGCTGTTTTTT. Using reference TRBV13 and TRBJ2-2 for the parts outside the CDR3, the full variable domain is AAGVIQSPRHLIKEKRETATLKCYPIPRHDTVYWYQQGPGQDPQFLISFYEKMQSDKGSIPDRFSAQQFSDYHSELNMSSLELGDSALYFCASSYSGESNTGELFFGEGSRLTVL.

The chain has TRBV18 and TRBJ1-3, with D unresolved. Germline CDR1 is KGHSH and CDR2 is LQKENI. This CDR3 contains 14 residues. V lost 6 bases and J 0 bases, leaving 9 bases between the germline ends. The chain's CDR3 is CASSGSLSGNTIYF. The CDR3 nucleotides are TGTGCCAGCTCGGGCAGCCTCTCTGGAAACACCATATATTTT.

J is TRBJ1-2 and V is TRBV28; TRBD1 matches 7 bases. Per the germline V gene, CDR1 is MDHEN and CDR2 is SYDVKM. This CDR3 spans 14 amino acids. V was pared by 6 bases and J by 6 bases, with 10 bases of the junction left unmatched. CDR3 sequence reads: CASSPLRTGDGYTF. Written as DNA, the CDR3 is TGTGCCAGCAGCCCACTGCGGACAGGCGATGGCTACACCTTC.

The chain couples TRBV19 to TRBJ1-5; D is undetermined. Germline V gene data show CDR1 as LNHDA and CDR2 as SQIVND (reference sequence). The V end lost 1 base, the J end lost 1 base, and 14 bases lay between the germline ends. This CDR3 spans 17 amino acids. CDR3 DNA sequence: TGTGCCAGTAGTATAGTGGGAGGTCCTGTCAGCAATCAGCCCCAGCATTTT. Residues: CASSIVGGPVSNQPQHF.

The rearrangement joins TRBV2 to TRBJ2-3, with D perhaps TRBD2 (5 bases). The ends were cut back, 4 bases at V and 6 bases at J, with 11 bases in the middle. The CDR3 runs to 13 residues. Looked up from germline, CDR1 is SNHLY and CDR2 is FYNNEI. CDR3 nucleotides: TGTGCCAGCAGTGCTTTACCGGGGGATACGCAGTATTTT. Translated: CASSALPGDTQYF.

This clone has a single count. V and J are TRBV18 and TRBJ2-1, with TRBD1 identical over 7 bases. Germline CDR1 is KGHSH and CDR2 is LQKENI. CDR3 size: 14 residues. The ends lost 6 bases at V and 5 bases at J; junction bases unmatched: 7. The chain's CDR3 is CASSRDRIDNEQFF. The CDR3 coding sequence is TGTGCCAGCTCCCGGGACAGAATTGACAATGAGCAGTTCTTC.

The chain couples TRBV6-4 to TRBJ2-2, with unresolved D. CDR3 length: 16 residues. The V and J ends lost 2 bases and 4 bases respectively, with 14 bases between them. The V gene's germline CDR1 is MRHNA and CDR2 SNTAGT. The CDR3 sequence: CASSDQALTGTGELFF. DNA of the CDR3: TGTGCCAGCAGTGACCAAGCCTTAACGGGCACCGGGGAGCTGTTTTTT.